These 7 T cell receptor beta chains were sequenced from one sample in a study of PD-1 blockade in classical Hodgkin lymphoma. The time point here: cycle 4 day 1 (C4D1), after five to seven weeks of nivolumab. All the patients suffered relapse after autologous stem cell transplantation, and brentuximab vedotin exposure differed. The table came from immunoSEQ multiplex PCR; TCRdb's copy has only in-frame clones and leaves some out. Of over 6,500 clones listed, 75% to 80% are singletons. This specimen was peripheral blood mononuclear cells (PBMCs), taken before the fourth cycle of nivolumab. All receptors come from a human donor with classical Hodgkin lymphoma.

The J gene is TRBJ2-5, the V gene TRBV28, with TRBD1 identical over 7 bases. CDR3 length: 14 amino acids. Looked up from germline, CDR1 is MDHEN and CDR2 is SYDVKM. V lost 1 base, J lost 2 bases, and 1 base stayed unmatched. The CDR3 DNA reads TGTGCCAGCAGTTTATTGACAGGGCAAGAGACCCAGTACTTC. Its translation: CASSLLTGQETQYF.

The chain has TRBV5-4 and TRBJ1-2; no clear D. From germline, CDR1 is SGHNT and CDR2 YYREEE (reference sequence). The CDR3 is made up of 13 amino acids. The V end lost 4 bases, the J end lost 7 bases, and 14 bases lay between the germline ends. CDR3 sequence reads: CASSTEPGSGYTF. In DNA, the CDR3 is TGTGCCAGCAGCACAGAGCCTGGGAGTGGCTACACCTTC.

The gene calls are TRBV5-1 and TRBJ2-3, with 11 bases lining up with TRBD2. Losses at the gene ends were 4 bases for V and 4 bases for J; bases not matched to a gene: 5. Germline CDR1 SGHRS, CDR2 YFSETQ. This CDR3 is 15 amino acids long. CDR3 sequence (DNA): TGCGCCAGCAGCCGACTAGCGGGGAACCCAGATACGCAGTATTTT. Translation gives CASSRLAGNPDTQYF.

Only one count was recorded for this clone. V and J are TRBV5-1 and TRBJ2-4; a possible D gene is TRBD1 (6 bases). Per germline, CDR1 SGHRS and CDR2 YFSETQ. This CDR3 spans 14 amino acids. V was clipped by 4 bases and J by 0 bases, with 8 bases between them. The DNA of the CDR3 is TGCGCCAGCAGCCCACAGGGAGCCAAAAACATTCAGTACTTC. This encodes CASSPQGAKNIQYF.

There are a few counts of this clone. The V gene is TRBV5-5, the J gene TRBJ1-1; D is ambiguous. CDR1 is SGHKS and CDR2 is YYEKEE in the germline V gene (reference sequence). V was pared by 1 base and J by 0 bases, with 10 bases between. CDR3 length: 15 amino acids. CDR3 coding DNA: TGTGCCAGCAGCTTGTCCGACCCGATGAACACTGAAGCTTTCTTT. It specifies CASSLSDPMNTEAFF. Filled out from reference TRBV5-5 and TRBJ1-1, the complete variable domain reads DAGVTQSPTHLIKTRGQQVTLRCSPISGHKSVSWYQQVLGQGPQFIFQYYEKEERGRGNFPDRFSARQFPNYSSELNVNALLLGDSALYLCASSLSDPMNTEAFFGQGTRLTVV.

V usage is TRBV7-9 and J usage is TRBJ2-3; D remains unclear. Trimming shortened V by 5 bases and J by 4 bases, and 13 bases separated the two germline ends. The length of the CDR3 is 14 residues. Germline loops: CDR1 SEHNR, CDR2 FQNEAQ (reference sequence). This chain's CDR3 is CASSRPTVPDTQYF. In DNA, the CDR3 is TGTGCCAGCAGCCGCCCCACAGTCCCAGATACGCAGTATTTT. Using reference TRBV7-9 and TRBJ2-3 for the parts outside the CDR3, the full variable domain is DTGVSQNPRHKITKRGQNVTFRCDPISEHNRLYWYRQTLGQGPEFLTYFQNEAQLEKSRLLSDRFSAERPKGSFSTLEIQRTEQGDSAMYLCASSRPTVPDTQYFGPGTRLTVL.

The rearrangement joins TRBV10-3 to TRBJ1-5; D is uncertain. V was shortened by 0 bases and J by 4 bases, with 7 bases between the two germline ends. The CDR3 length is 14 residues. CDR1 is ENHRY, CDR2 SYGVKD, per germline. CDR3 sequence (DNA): TGTGCCATCAGTGAGTCGCCAGAGAATCAGCCCCAGCATTTT. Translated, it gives CAISESPENQPQHF.